Presented here are 30 T cell receptor beta chains from one specimen sequenced in a study of cytomegalovirus exposure and HLA in healthy donors. PCR employed 60 Vbeta and 13 Jbeta primers. Data came from immunoSEQ multiplex PCR; TCRdb stores just in-frame clones and leaves some out. Found here are 150,000 to 200,000 clones, about 76% of them singletons; the top ten hold about 2%. The source material was PBMCs. Receptor source: a female donor in good health and CMV-seronegative.

This clone was observed a handful of times. The chain carries TRBV19 and TRBJ1-2, with 7 bases that match TRBD1. The CDR3 is made up of 13 amino acids. CDR1 LNHDA and CDR2 SQIVND come from the germline V gene (reference sequence). V was clipped by 2 bases and J by 6 bases; unmatched bases: 3. CDR3 DNA sequence: TGTGCCAGTAGTATAACAGGGGACCATGGCTACACCTTC. Protein sequence: CASSITGDHGYTF.

The V gene is TRBV9, the J gene TRBJ1-1; 9 bases map to TRBD1. The V gene's germline CDR1 is SGDLS and CDR2 YYNGEE. The CDR3 has 14 residues. After removal of 4 bases from V and 7 bases from J, the junction contained 8 bases not matched to a gene. CDR3 protein: CASSFGQGRNEAFF. In DNA form, the CDR3 reads TGTGCCAGCAGCTTTGGACAGGGGAGGAATGAAGCTTTCTTT.

This clone was recorded once. The sample contains more than one DNA sequence encoding this CDR3. The J gene is TRBJ2-2, the V gene TRBV30; tentatively, D is TRBD2 (6 bases). Trimming removed 3 bases from V and 5 bases from J, with 10 bases in between. Germline V lookup: CDR1 GTSNPN, CDR2 SVGIG (reference sequence). This CDR3 spans 13 amino acids. The CDR3 nucleotides are TGTGCCTGGAGCCTAGGGAGGACCGGGGAGCTGTTTTTT. Translation: CAWSLGRTGELFF.

The J gene is TRBJ1-3, the V gene TRBV7-2; 9 positions match TRBD1. The junction had 6 bases not matched to a gene; V was cut back by 5 bases and J by 4 bases. Germline assignment: CDR1 SGHTA and CDR2 FQGNSA. CDR3 size: 15 residues. The CDR3 DNA sequence: TGTGCCAGCAGCCCTTCGACAGGGGGAGGAAACACCATATATTTT. Protein: CASSPSTGGGNTIYF.

This clone was seen more than once but under ten times. This chain connects TRBV5-6 to TRBJ2-3; D unclear. The germline V gene encodes CDR1 SGHDT and CDR2 YYEEEE. V dropped 1 base and J dropped 4 bases, with 4 bases sitting between them. The CDR3 has 12 amino acids. In DNA form, the CDR3 reads TGTGCCAGCAGCTTGCGTCCAGATACGCAGTATTTT. Translated, it gives CASSLRPDTQYF.

This chain joins TRBV19 and TRBJ2-1, with 8 bases matching TRBD2. CDR1 and CDR2 (germline): LNHDA, SQIVND (reference sequence). The CDR3 covers 13 residues. V dropped 10 bases and J dropped 4; count of bases not matched to a gene: 6. In DNA, the CDR3 is TGTGCCACCAGCGGGAGCGGGTACAATGAGCAGTTCTTC. Its protein is CATSGSGYNEQFF.

This chain uses TRBV5-4 with TRBJ2-5; maybe TRBD1 (6 bases). Trimming pared 4 bases from V and 2 bases from J, leaving 15 bases between. Germline V gene sequence: CDR1 SGHNT, CDR2 YYREEE (reference sequence). The CDR3 consists of 15 residues. The DNA of the CDR3 is TGTGCCAGCAGCCAGCCCCCAGGGGTACAAGAGACCCAGTACTTC. Translating gives CASSQPPGVQETQYF.

The chain combines TRBV19 with TRBJ2-1; 13 positions match TRBD2. The trim removed 2 bases at V and 8 bases at J, leaving 9 bases unmatched. Germline V lookup: CDR1 LNHDA, CDR2 SQIVND (reference sequence). The CDR3 loop spans 17 amino acids. The CDR3 region is CASSIRRYGTSGDEQFF. The CDR3 region has the DNA TGTGCCAGTAGTATACGACGGTACGGGACTAGCGGGGATGAGCAGTTCTTC.

J is TRBJ2-3 and V is TRBV19; 8 bases are shared with TRBD2. This CDR3 region has 16 residues. The germline CDR1 and CDR2 sequences are LNHDA and SQIVND (reference sequence). V lost 5 bases, J lost 0 bases, and 7 bases stayed unmatched. CDR3 sequence: CASSSGGAASTDTQYF. Written as DNA, the CDR3 is TGTGCCAGTAGTTCGGGGGGGGCAGCTAGCACAGATACGCAGTATTTT.

This clone has just one count. The chain carries TRBV7-9 and TRBJ2-6, with a weak D call TRBD2 (6 bases). The length of the CDR3 is 13 residues. Germline loops: CDR1 SEHNR, CDR2 FQNEAQ (reference sequence). Trimming left V 10 bases short and J 4 bases short, with 11 bases between. CDR3 nucleotide sequence: TGTGCCACAAGCGGGTCCGGGGCCAACGTCCTGACTTTC. This codes for CATSGSGANVLTF. Looking up the rest from reference TRBV7-9 and TRBJ2-6 gives the full variable domain: DTGVSQNPRHKITKRGQNVTFRCDPISEHNRLYWYRQTLGQGPEFLTYFQNEAQLEKSRLLSDRFSAERPKGSFSTLEIQRTEQGDSAMYLCATSGSGANVLTFGAGSRLTVL.

The chain employs TRBV6-5 and TRBJ1-2; TRBD1 aligns across 7 bases. This CDR3 region has 14 residues. CDR1 MNHEY and CDR2 SVGAGI come from the germline V gene. V shed 0 bases, J shed 8 bases, and the junction held 6 bases outside the gene matches. Here the CDR3 DNA reads TGTGCCAGCAGTTACTCGAGAGGGGGCGGAGGCTACACCTTC. It encodes CASSYSRGGGGYTF.

The V call is TRBV19, the J call TRBJ2-3; 11 bases are shared with TRBD2. After removal of 5 bases from V and 3 bases from J, the junction contained 4 bases not matched to a gene. The germline V gene encodes CDR1 LNHDA and CDR2 SQIVND (reference sequence). CDR3 size: 15 residues. The CDR3 here is CASSGSSGRTDTQYF. CDR3 coding DNA: TGTGCCAGTAGTGGATCTAGCGGGAGGACAGATACGCAGTATTTT. The full variable domain, in which reference TRBV19 and TRBJ2-3 provide the parts outside the CDR3, is DGGITQSPKYLFRKEGQNVTLSCEQNLNHDAMYWYRQDPGQGLRLIYYSQIVNDFQKGDIAEGYSVSREKKESFPLTVTSAQKNPTAFYLCASSGSSGRTDTQYFGPGTRLTVL.

This sequence joins TRBV14 and TRBJ1-2, with 8 bases aligning to TRBD1. CDR3 length: 17 amino acids. Germline V gives CDR1 SGHDN, CDR2 FVKESK. The trim removed 0 bases at V and 5 bases at J, leaving 11 bases unmatched. For the CDR3, the DNA is TGTGCCAGCAGCCAAGACCGAATTACCGGGACAGGTTATGGCTACACCTTC. Residues: CASSQDRITGTGYGYTF.

The chain has TRBV5-1 and TRBJ1-1, with TRBD1 matching 11 bases. CDR1 is SGHRS and CDR2 is YFSETQ in the germline V gene. The CDR3 sequence is 14 residues long. Trimming cost V 4 bases and J 5 bases; bases outside gene matches: 4. The CDR3 sequence: CASSGGQGDTEAFF. Written as DNA, the CDR3 is TGCGCCAGCAGCGGGGGACAGGGGGATACTGAAGCTTTCTTT.

V usage is TRBV27 and J usage is TRBJ2-7; 9 bases map to TRBD1. CDR1 MNHEY and CDR2 SMNVEV come from the germline V gene (reference sequence). The CDR3 sequence is 16 residues long. With V trimmed by 6 bases and J by 3 bases, 12 bases remained unmatched. CDR3 DNA sequence: TGTGCCAGCAGAAATACAGGGGGCTCCCCCTACTACGAGCAGTACTTC. Its translation is CASRNTGGSPYYEQYF.

This clone has more than one count but fewer than ten. This chain uses TRBV21-1 with TRBJ2-3; no check of the table's D call, TRBD1, against the DNA was made. TRBV21-1 is reported as a pseudogene. The CDR3 has 20 residues. CDR3 in amino acids: CASSKEGRGRSISSTDTQYF. CDR3 DNA: TGTGCCAGCAGCAAAGAAGGCAGGGGGCGATCCATCTCCAGCACAGATACGCAGTATTTT.

The chain couples TRBV6-5 to TRBJ2-7; the D is unclear. The V end was cut by 6 bases, the J end by 7 bases, with 16 bases between. This CDR3 has 13 amino acids. Germline V gene sequence: CDR1 MNHEY, CDR2 SVGAGI. In DNA, the CDR3 is TGTGCCAGCAGCGACGCTAACTCGCGGGAGCAGTACTTC. Protein sequence: CASSDANSREQYF.

V usage is TRBV5-1 and J usage is TRBJ2-1, with TRBD2 identical over 8 bases. Germline V CDR1 and CDR2: SGHRS, YFSETQ. The V segment lost 4 bases and the J segment 4 bases; nucleotides outside the gene matches: 13. This CDR3 has 17 amino acids. The CDR3 DNA reads TGCGCCAGCAGCCTGGTGGGCGCGGGGGGAGATTACAATGAGCAGTTCTTC. Protein product: CASSLVGAGGDYNEQFF.

The chain employs TRBV4-2 and TRBJ2-3; D gene ambiguous. Germline values: CDR1 LGHNA, CDR2 YNFKEQ. This CDR3 is built from 13 residues. V was trimmed by 6 bases and J by 2 bases, leaving 9 bases between them. Here the CDR3 reads CASSPKLTDTQYF. In DNA form, the CDR3 reads TGTGCCAGCAGTCCAAAACTCACAGATACGCAGTATTTT.

V gene TRBV5-1 combines with J gene TRBJ2-2; D possibly corresponds to TRBD2 (5 bases). The germline V gene encodes CDR1 SGHRS and CDR2 YFSETQ. V was clipped by 4 bases and J by 0 bases, with 13 bases between them. The CDR3 is made up of 16 amino acids. The CDR3 region is CASSPTGLPNTGELFF. In nucleotides, the CDR3 is TGCGCCAGCAGCCCTACCGGACTGCCGAACACCGGGGAGCTGTTTTTT.

This clone appeared once. This chain joins TRBV9 and TRBJ1-1; the D is unclear. V was cut by 0 bases and J by 0 bases, with 15 bases left in between. The CDR3 spans 17 residues. The V gene's germline CDR1 is SGDLS and CDR2 YYNGEE. The CDR3 spells CASSVDPGPLMNTEAFF. In DNA, the CDR3 is TGTGCCAGCAGCGTAGATCCAGGCCCCCTTATGAACACTGAAGCTTTCTTT.

Only a few counts were recorded for this clone. V usage is TRBV5-1 and J usage is TRBJ2-7; TRBD2 is a possible D gene (6 bases). The CDR3 sequence is 14 residues long. The germline V and J ends were trimmed by 6 bases and 3 bases, with 16 bases remaining between them. Germline values: CDR1 SGHRS, CDR2 YFSETQ. The CDR3, as DNA: TGCGCCAGCATGGCCGGTAGCGGCCACTACGAGCAGTACTTC. This encodes CASMAGSGHYEQYF.

This clone was recorded a few times. The CDR3: CASSRGQNPGAEAFF. The CDR3 coding sequence is TGTGCCAGCAGCAGGGGACAGAACCCAGGGGCTGAAGCTTTCTTT. The J gene is TRBJ1-1, the V gene TRBV5-6; 7 positions agree with TRBD1. Unmatched junction bases numbered 12, after V lost 4 bases and J lost 6 bases. The germline V gene encodes CDR1 SGHDT and CDR2 YYEEEE. CDR3 length: 15 residues.

The chain combines TRBV20-1 with TRBJ1-1, with 7 bases matching TRBD1. Germline lookup yields CDR1 DFQATT and CDR2 SNEGSKA (reference sequence). This CDR3 is built from 11 residues. After removal of 5 bases from V and 8 bases from J, the junction contained 5 bases not matched to a gene. The CDR3 bases are TGCAGTGCTTCCCGGACAGGAGAAGCTTTCTTT. Protein: CSASRTGEAFF.

The genes are TRBV6-5 and TRBJ2-1, with D uncertain. Germline V gene lookup returns CDR1 MNHEY and CDR2 SVGAGI. Trimming left V 0 bases short and J 10 bases short, with 16 bases between. This CDR3 contains 15 residues. The CDR3 sequence is CASSYSRALPREQFF. CDR3 coding DNA: TGTGCCAGCAGTTACTCGAGAGCCCTACCTCGGGAGCAGTTCTTC.

This clone has a single count. The V and J genes are TRBV25-1 and TRBJ1-5, with D unclear. The CDR3 is made up of 14 amino acids. Between the trimmed V and J ends, which lost 1 base and 6 bases, there was a span of 10 bases. The germline V gene has CDR1 MGHDK and CDR2 SYGVNS. The DNA of the CDR3 is TGTGCCAGCAGTGAATCGGGGTACAGTCAGCCCCAGCATTTT. Its translation: CASSESGYSQPQHF.

The chain joins TRBV9 to TRBJ2-3; 9 nucleotides match TRBD1. CDR1 SGDLS and CDR2 YYNGEE come from the germline V gene. The ends lost 3 bases at V and 2 bases at J; junction bases unmatched: 4. The CDR3 runs 15 residues. CDR3 loop: CASSARQGDTDTQYF. The DNA for the CDR3 is TGTGCCAGCAGCGCGCGACAGGGGGACACAGATACGCAGTATTTT.

This rearrangement joins TRBV7-3 to TRBJ1-1; D is unresolved. Per the germline V gene, CDR1 is SGHTA and CDR2 is FQGTGA. CDR3 length: 13 amino acids. Trimming stripped 2 bases from V and 1 base from J, with 5 bases between. The CDR3 sequence: CASSLAGNTEAFF. The CDR3, as DNA: TGTGCCAGCAGCTTAGCGGGGAACACTGAAGCTTTCTTT.

This clone was detected a few times. The rearrangement joins TRBV10-1 to TRBJ2-7, with 7 positions matching TRBD1. V lost 9 bases and J lost 2; bases outside the gene matches: 22. The CDR3 has 18 residues. Germline CDR1 WNHNN, CDR2 SYGVQD (reference sequence). CDR3 residues: CARIQQGPLQGMTYEQYF. CDR3 DNA sequence: TGCGCCAGAATACAACAGGGGCCGCTACAGGGGATGACCTACGAGCAGTACTTC.

A few counts support this clone. The chain links TRBV19 to TRBJ1-2, with TRBD1 identical over 9 bases. The CDR3 has 13 amino acids. Germline assignment: CDR1 LNHDA and CDR2 SQIVND (reference sequence). Trimming removed 5 bases from V and 7 bases from J; junction bases left unmatched: 5. CDR3 residues: CASSLRDRVGYTF. CDR3 coding DNA: TGTGCCAGTAGTCTCCGGGACAGGGTTGGCTACACCTTC.